Listed below are T cell receptor beta chains from one sample, sequenced in a study of T-cell reconstitution after alpha-beta-depleted transplantation in children. TCRdb ran MiXCR on the PCR reads and lists one entry per CDR3 protein. The sample lists around 500,000 distinct CDR3 sequences, about 23% occurring once. Sequencing used PBMCs, mostly from graft donor cells, obtained 360 days after TCRalphabeta/CD19-depleted stem cell transplant. The receptor set was obtained from a boy younger than two who had a stem cell transplant for acute myeloid leukemia, so the T cells may come from the graft donor. Each CDR3 is given with its conserved first and last residue.

TRBV11-2,CASSLDSLEWGPGNTIYF
TRBV29-1,CSVDLGQVGTEAFF
TRBV4-1,CASSQGDWTGSDYGYTF
TRBV2,CASSGSSNEQFF
TRBV6-5,CASSYYGFEQFF
TRBV29-1,CSDDGGIVGFF
TRBV5-1,CASSLVLLAKGTDTQYF
TRBV20-1,CSARDRTSGPVQFF
TRBV20-1,CSALATGTPGSSNEKLFF
TRBV5-1,CASSLSAAHEAFF
TRBV20-1,CSAMEGLAGTDTQYF
TRBV15,CATAGSYNQPQHF
TRBV6-5,CASSWGDSRGTQYF
TRBV28,CASRTGANTGELFF
TRBV12-3/TRBV12-4,CASNSGRDLNQPQHF
TRBV7-2,CASSLEGTSGGREQFF
TRBV15,CATSVGLGTYNEQFF
TRBV20-1,CCARDERTSGSSYNEQFF
TRBV5-1,CASRRDGDEQFF
TRBV4-3,CASSPQAGFDTEAFF
TRBV6-1,CASSATKPGQTSSGYTF
TRBV3-1,CASSLNRGRGTEAFF
TRBV24-1,CATSVQGTGELFF
TRBV20-1,CSASGLAGVDTQYF
TRBV20-1,CSTTRGKNTEAFF
TRBV29-1,CSVEPSGGYNEQFF
TRBV4-2,CASSQDPITAGTNTGELFF
TRBV12-3/TRBV12-4,CASSLGQAGYTF
TRBV27,CASSLMNSGANVLTF
TRBV10-1,CATRYSFNSPLHF
TRBV9,CASSPPASGYEQYF
TRBV29-1,CSVGDRQGWNTEAFF
TRBV2,CASSGVGGEQFF
TRBV13,CASSLVWTVNNEQFF
TRBV20-1,CSARDSSGSPLHF
TRBV5-5,CASSLGPRDSYSYEQYF
TRBV27,CASSLGVGDSYEQYF
TRBV7-3,CASSAQGSSTDTQYF
TRBV12-5,CASGPGGIEQFF
TRBV6-5,CASSNTQGQEKLFF
TRBV9,CASSGRTGELFF
TRBV19,CASSINSAAKNIQYF
TRBV27,CASSPVGSAGQSQFF
TRBV5-6,CASSTLYGREETQYF
TRBV4-3,CASSRVVSGGAYEQYF
TRBV20-1,CSAREQGGYGYTF
TRBV20-1,CSVPGLGANVLTF
TRBV7-9,CASSHGAHYGYTF
TRBV15,CATSRDEWVDTQYF
TRBV9,CASSAPPVSSYNEQFF
TRBV12-3/TRBV12-4,CASRPSGGLSSYNSPLHF
TRBV20-1,CSASGAGRIEKLFF